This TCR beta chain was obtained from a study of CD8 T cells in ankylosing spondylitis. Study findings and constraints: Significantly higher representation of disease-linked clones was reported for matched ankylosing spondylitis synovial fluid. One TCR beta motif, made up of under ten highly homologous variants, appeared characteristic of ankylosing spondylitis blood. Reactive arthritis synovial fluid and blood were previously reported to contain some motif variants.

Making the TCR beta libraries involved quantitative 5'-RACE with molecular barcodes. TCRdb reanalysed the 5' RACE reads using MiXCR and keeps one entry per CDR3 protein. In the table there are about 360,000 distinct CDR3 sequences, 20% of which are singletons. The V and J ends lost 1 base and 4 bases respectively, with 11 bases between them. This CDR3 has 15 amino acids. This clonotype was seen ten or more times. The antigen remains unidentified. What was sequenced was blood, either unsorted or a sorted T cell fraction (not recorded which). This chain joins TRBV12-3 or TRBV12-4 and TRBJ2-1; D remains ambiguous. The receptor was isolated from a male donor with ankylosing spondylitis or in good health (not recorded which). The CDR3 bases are TGTGCCAGCAGTTTAGGGGCAATAAAATACAATGAGCAGTTCTTC. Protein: CASSLGAIKYNEQFF.